This TCR beta chain was retrieved from a study of OX40 agonist ivuxolimab in advanced cancers. Study-wide background: The treatment was a fully human IgG2 OX40 agonist, ivuxolimab.

TCRdb keeps only in-frame clones here, not all; method: immunoSEQ multiplex PCR. The table shows 150,000 to 180,000 clones, with 90% to 95% occurring only once. The CDR3 has 15 amino acids. Germline loops: CDR1 MNHEY, CDR2 SVGAGI. Trimming shortened V by 7 bases and J by 11 bases, and 27 bases separated the two germline ends. Of note for this clone: Its specificity is not known.

Findings and caveats of the study: Circulating CD4+ and CD8+ T cells showed clonal expansion by week 6 at 0.1 to 3.0 mg/kg.

The chain uses TRBV6-5 and TRBJ2-7, with TRBD2 as a possible D gene (5 bases). This sequence was found in an adult with an advanced solid tumor such as melanoma, head and neck, liver or kidney cancer. This sample comprised CD4+ or CD8+ T cells sorted from blood, obtained in a trial of the OX40 agonist ivuxolimab. The CDR3 bases are TGTGCCAGCAACTCCATTGGGGTTCCTACGATGAGGGAGTACTTC. Translation gives CASNSIGVPTMREYF.